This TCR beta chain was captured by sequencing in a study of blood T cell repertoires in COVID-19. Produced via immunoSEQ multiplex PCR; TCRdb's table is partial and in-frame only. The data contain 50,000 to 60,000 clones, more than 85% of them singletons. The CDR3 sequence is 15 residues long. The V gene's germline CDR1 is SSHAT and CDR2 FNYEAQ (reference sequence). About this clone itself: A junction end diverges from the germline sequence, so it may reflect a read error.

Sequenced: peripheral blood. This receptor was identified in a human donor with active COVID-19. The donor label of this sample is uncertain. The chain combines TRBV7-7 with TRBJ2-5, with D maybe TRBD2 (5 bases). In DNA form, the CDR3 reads TGTGCTAGCAGCTTAGGTCTGGGAGAAGAAGAGACCCAGTACTTC. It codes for CASSLGLGEEETQYF.